This T cell receptor beta chain derives from a study of blood T cells in healthy people across ages. The second PCR ran about 7 to 12 cycles with a sample-barcoded 5' primer and J-beta primers. Each CDR3 protein is one row after TCRdb ran MiXCR on the 5' RACE reads. The sample lists approximately 880,000 distinct CDR3 sequences, 48% occurring once. The CDR3 runs 12 residues. Germline V gene sequence: CDR1 MDHEN, CDR2 SYDVKM. Trimming took off 8 bases at V and 12 bases at J, with 17 bases between the two ends. The sequencing input was blood. This sequence originates from a man aged 25 to 45 in good health. The gene calls are TRBV28 and TRBJ2-1; D not certain. CDR3 region: CASGRPMVVQFF. The CDR3 bases are TGTGCCAGCGGAAGACCGATGGTGGTGCAGTTCTTC.